The clone carrying this T cell receptor (beta chain) has more than one count but fewer than ten. Its antigen is unknown. V was clipped by 0 bases and J by 2 bases, with 5 bases between them. This CDR3 contains 13 residues. Looked up from germline, CDR1 is MGHRA and CDR2 is YSYEKL. These data come from a study of shared clonotypes between healthy human individuals. Study background: The donor pool was made up of a couple of women and three men aged 18 to 49.

The data were produced by immunoSEQ multiplex PCR, yet TCRdb's version contains in-frame clones alone and is incomplete. The sample has under 2,500,000 clones, around 95% seen once. Overall study findings and caveats: Estimated richness values were generally larger in naive subsets than in memory subsets. Sample collection involved blood only; tissue repertoires are likely different. The sharing of about 5% of naive CD4 clonotypes was seen across several donors.

V and J are TRBV4-1 and TRBJ2-7; no reliable D call. The sequencing input was naive CD4+ T cells sorted from blood. Indicated subset: CD45RA+ positively selected. The origin of this receptor is a man aged 18-30 years in good health. Written as DNA, the CDR3 is TGCGCCAGCAGCCAAGAGCAGCCCTACGAGCAGTACTTC. This encodes CASSQEQPYEQYF.